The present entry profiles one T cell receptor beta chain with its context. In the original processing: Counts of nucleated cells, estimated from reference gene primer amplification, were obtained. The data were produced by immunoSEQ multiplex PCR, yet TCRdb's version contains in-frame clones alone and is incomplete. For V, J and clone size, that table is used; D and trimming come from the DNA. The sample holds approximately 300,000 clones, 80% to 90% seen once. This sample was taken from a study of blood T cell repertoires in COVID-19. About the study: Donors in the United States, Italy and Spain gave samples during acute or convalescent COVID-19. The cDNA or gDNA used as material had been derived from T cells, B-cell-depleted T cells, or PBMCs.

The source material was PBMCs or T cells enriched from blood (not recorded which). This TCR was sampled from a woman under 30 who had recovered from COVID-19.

CDR3 nucleotides: TGTGCCAGCACCCGAGCCCCGACAGGGTACAATGAGCAGTTCTTC. Protein sequence: CASTRAPTGYNEQFF. This sequence joins TRBV6-5 and TRBJ2-1, with 7 positions matching TRBD1. CDR3 length: 15 amino acids. The J segment lost 4 bases and the V segment lost 7 bases, leaving 10 bases of the junction unmatched. The germline gives CDR1 MNHEY, CDR2 SVGAGI.